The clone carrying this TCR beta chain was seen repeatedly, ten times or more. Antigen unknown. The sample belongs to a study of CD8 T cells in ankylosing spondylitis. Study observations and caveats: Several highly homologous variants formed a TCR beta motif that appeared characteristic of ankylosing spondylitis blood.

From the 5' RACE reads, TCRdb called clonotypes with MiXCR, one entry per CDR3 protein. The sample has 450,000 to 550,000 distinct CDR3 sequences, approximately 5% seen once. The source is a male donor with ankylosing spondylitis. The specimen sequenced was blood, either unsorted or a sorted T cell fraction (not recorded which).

The CDR3 DNA sequence: TGCGCCAGCAGCCAACATCATACCGGGCCCAGTAACGAAAAACTGTTTTTT. It specifies CASSQHHTGPSNEKLFF. The genes are TRBV4-3 and TRBJ1-4; D is undetermined. CDR1 and CDR2 from the germline V gene are LGHNA and YSLEER. This CDR3 has 17 amino acids. Trimming pared 2 bases from V and 8 bases from J, leaving 21 bases between.